This entry lists 19 T cell receptor beta chains sequenced from one sample in a study of blood T cell repertoires in COVID-19. Sequencing was performed with immunoSEQ multiplex PCR; in TCRdb, only in-frame clones are kept and a portion is missing. The sample has about 150,000 clones, nearly 85% seen once; the top ten hold 35% to 45%. The sequencing input was peripheral blood. All receptors come from a human donor in a cohort sampled during active COVID-19.

This chain uses TRBV5-4 with TRBJ1-2, with D possibly TRBD1 on 6 matching bases. This CDR3 is built from 15 residues. Trimming shortened V by 0 bases and J by 1 base, and 10 bases separated the two germline ends. The germline CDR1 and CDR2 sequences are SGHNT and YYREEE (reference sequence). The CDR3 DNA reads as TGTGCCAGCAGCTTGGGGACAGCTAGTAACTATGGCTACACCTTC. This gives the protein CASSLGTASNYGYTF.

The chain carries TRBV5-4 and TRBJ1-3, with 8 nucleotides matching TRBD1. The CDR3 length is 14 residues. The V segment lost 4 bases and the J segment 4 bases; nucleotides outside the gene matches: 4. The germline gives CDR1 SGHNT, CDR2 YYREEE (reference sequence). CDR3 nucleotides: TGTGCCAGCAGCCCACAGGGGGGCGGAAACACCATATATTTT. Protein product: CASSPQGGGNTIYF.

CDR3 loop: CASSLQGAITEAFF. The CDR3, as DNA: TGTGCCAGCAGCCTCCAGGGGGCAATCACTGAAGCTTTCTTT. V usage is TRBV14 and J usage is TRBJ1-1; TRBD1 aligns across 8 bases. The trim removed 4 bases at V and 4 bases at J, leaving 5 bases unmatched. The CDR3 contains 14 residues. Germline CDR1 reads SGHDN; CDR2 reads FVKESK.

The chain recombines TRBV9 with TRBJ2-2, with 9 nucleotides matching TRBD2. Germline V lookup: CDR1 SGDLS, CDR2 YYNGEE. Trimming removed 0 bases from V and 3 bases from J; junction bases left unmatched: 6. This CDR3 spans 17 amino acids. CDR3 DNA: TGTGCCAGCAGCGTAGTTCAGTCTAGCGGGGACACCGGGGAGCTGTTTTTT. Translating it yields CASSVVQSSGDTGELFF.

The V gene is TRBV12-3 or TRBV12-4, the J gene TRBJ1-4, with 10 bases matching TRBD1. Trimming cost V 8 bases and J 6 bases; bases outside gene matches: 3. The CDR3 contains 13 residues. CDR3 region: CASAGTGDEKLFF. CDR3 nucleotides: TGTGCCAGCGCCGGGACAGGGGATGAAAAACTGTTTTTT.

This chain uses TRBV29-1 with TRBJ1-1, with D possibly TRBD1 on 5 matching bases. Germline CDR1 is SQVTM and CDR2 is ANQGSEA. Deletions cut 4 bases from V and 2 bases from J, with 11 bases between. This CDR3 has 13 amino acids. The CDR3 is CSVVSGGNTEAFF. The CDR3 coding sequence is TGCAGCGTTGTTTCGGGGGGTAACACTGAAGCTTTCTTT.

This clone appeared a single time. The genes are TRBV7-2 and TRBJ2-1; 13 nucleotides align to TRBD2. The germline V gene has CDR1 SGHTA and CDR2 FQGNSA. V shed 4 bases and J 9 bases; nucleotides not matched to a gene: 12. This CDR3 is 17 amino acids long. The CDR3 reads CASSSWQLAGGTSEQFF. The DNA for the CDR3 is TGTGCCAGCAGCTCTTGGCAACTAGCGGGGGGGACCAGTGAGCAGTTCTTC.

The chain has TRBV28 and TRBJ2-1, with a weak D call TRBD1 (7 bases). CDR3 length equals 13 residues. Deletions cut 10 bases from V and 13 bases from J, with 23 bases between. Germline V gene sequence: CDR1 MDHEN, CDR2 SYDVKM. The CDR3: CATQGGRRIEQFF. CDR3 bases: TGTGCCACCCAGGGGGGCAGGAGAATAGAACAGTTCTTC.

The chain couples TRBV11-2 to TRBJ1-1; D might be TRBD1 (5 bases). This CDR3 spans 13 amino acids. Between the trimmed V and J ends, which lost 5 bases and 6 bases, there was a span of 13 bases. Germline V CDR1 and CDR2: SGHAT, FQNNGV. The CDR3 protein is CASSRQLLAEAFF. The CDR3 nucleotides are TGTGCCAGCAGCCGACAGCTCTTGGCTGAAGCTTTCTTT. Complete variable domain (other parts from reference TRBV11-2 and TRBJ1-1): EAGVAQSPRYKIIEKRQSVAFWCNPISGHATLYWYQQILGQGPKLLIQFQNNGVVDDSQLPKDRFSAERLKGVDSTLKIQPAKLEDSAVYLCASSRQLLAEAFFGQGTRLTVV.

This sequence joins TRBV14 and TRBJ2-2; a weak D match, TRBD1 (5 bases). Between the trimmed V and J ends, which lost 1 base and 2 bases, there was a span of 11 bases. The CDR3 covers 16 residues. Germline lookup yields CDR1 SGHDN and CDR2 FVKESK. Here the CDR3 reads CASSQARVSNTGELFF. In DNA, the CDR3 is TGTGCCAGCAGCCAAGCCAGGGTGTCCAACACCGGGGAGCTGTTTTTT.

V gene TRBV29-1 combines with J gene TRBJ2-5; D not certain. V was shortened by 4 bases and J by 1 base, with 4 bases between the two germline ends. Germline V lookup: CDR1 SQVTM, CDR2 ANQGSEA. This CDR3 has 11 residues. CDR3 DNA: TGCAGCGTTGGACTCCAAGAGACCCAGTACTTC. Translating it yields CSVGLQETQYF.

The V gene is TRBV10-2, the J gene TRBJ2-3, with D possibly matching TRBD2 (5 bases). The V and J ends lost 2 bases and 1 base respectively, with 10 bases between them. This CDR3 region has 15 residues. CDR1 is WSHSY, CDR2 SAAADI, per germline. The CDR3 reads CASSEVGRGTDTQYF. In nucleotides, the CDR3 is TGCGCCAGCAGTGAGGTAGGGCGGGGCACAGATACGCAGTATTTT.

The chain combines TRBV3-1 (or the pseudogene TRBV3-2) with TRBJ2-4; 10 nucleotides align to TRBD1. The V gene's germline CDR1 is LGHDT and CDR2 YNNKEL (reference sequence). The CDR3 contains 14 residues. Trimming removed 5 bases from V and 5 bases from J; junction bases left unmatched: 3. The CDR3 region is CASSAGQGENIQYF. The CDR3 nucleotides are TGTGCCAGCAGCGCCGGACAGGGGGAAAACATTCAGTACTTC.

The J gene is TRBJ2-2, the V gene TRBV10-3; D unclear. Trimming took 0 bases from V and 1 from J, leaving 9 bases between them. From germline, CDR1 is ENHRY and CDR2 SYGVKD. The CDR3 loop spans 16 amino acids. The CDR3 DNA is TGTGCCATCAGTGAGTCGATACCCGGGAACACCGGGGAGCTGTTTTTT. Protein sequence: CAISESIPGNTGELFF.

The chain links TRBV19 to TRBJ1-1, with a tentative D call TRBD1 (5 bases). Germline CDR1 and CDR2: LNHDA and SQIVND (reference sequence). Trimming shortened V by 9 bases and J by 11 bases, and 16 bases separated the two germline ends. CDR3 length: 11 residues. CDR3 region: CARIRVFRAFF. CDR3 DNA: TGTGCCAGGATCAGGGTTTTTAGGGCTTTCTTT.

The chain is built from TRBV14 and TRBJ1-1, with D uncertain. V lost 4 bases and J lost 8, with 17 bases in between. The germline gives CDR1 SGHDN, CDR2 FVKESK. This CDR3 region has 14 residues. The DNA for the CDR3 is TGTGCCAGCAGCCCCCTAATTTCAGCGCGAGAAGCTTTCTTT. Protein: CASSPLISAREAFF.

The V and J genes are TRBV2 and TRBJ1-5; 7 nucleotides match TRBD1. J was trimmed by 0 bases and V by 1 base; bases with no gene match: 6. CDR1 is SNHLY, CDR2 FYNNEI, per germline. The CDR3 sequence is 17 residues long. For the CDR3, the DNA is TGTGCCAGCAGTGAAGACGGGACAGCTTATAGCAATCAGCCCCAGCATTTT. Amino acids: CASSEDGTAYSNQPQHF.

The CDR3 DNA follows: TGCGCCAGCAGCTTGGGGGAGGGACAGGCAGATTCACCCCTCCACTTT. Translated, it gives CASSLGEGQADSPLHF. The rearrangement joins TRBV5-1 to TRBJ1-6; 8 nucleotides agree with TRBD1. This CDR3 comprises 16 residues. CDR1 and CDR2 (germline): SGHRS, YFSETQ. Germline trimming cut 0 bases from V and 8 bases from J; bases unmatched to any gene: 7.

The chain combines TRBV3-1 (or the pseudogene TRBV3-2) with TRBJ1-2; 9 positions agree with TRBD1. J lost 1 base, V lost 5 bases, and 11 bases had no gene match. From germline, CDR1 is LGHDT and CDR2 YNNKEL (reference sequence). This CDR3 is built from 17 residues. CDR3 sequence (DNA): TGTGCCAGCAGCGATATACCGGGACAGGGAAGTAACTATGGCTACACCTTC. The encoded protein is CASSDIPGQGSNYGYTF.